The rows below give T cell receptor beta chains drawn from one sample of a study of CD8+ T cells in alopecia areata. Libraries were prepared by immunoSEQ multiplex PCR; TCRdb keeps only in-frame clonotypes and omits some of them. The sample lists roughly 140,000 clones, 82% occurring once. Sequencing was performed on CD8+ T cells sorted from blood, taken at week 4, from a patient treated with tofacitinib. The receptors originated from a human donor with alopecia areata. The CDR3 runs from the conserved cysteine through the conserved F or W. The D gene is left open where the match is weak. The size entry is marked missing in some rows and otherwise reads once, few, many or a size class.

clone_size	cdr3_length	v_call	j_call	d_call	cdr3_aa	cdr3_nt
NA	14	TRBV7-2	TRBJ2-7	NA	CASSSAGMGYEQYF	TGTGCCAGCAGCTCGGCGGGGATGGGGTACGAGCAGTACTTC
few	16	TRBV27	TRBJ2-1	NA	CASSPFLMGSYNEQFF	TGTGCCAGCAGCCCTTTCCTGATGGGCTCCTACAATGAGCAGTTCTTC
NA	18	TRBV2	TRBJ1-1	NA	CASSLNLMPDSQNTEAFF	TGTGCCAGCAGCCTAAACCTCATGCCGGACAGCCAGAACACTGAAGCTTTCTTT
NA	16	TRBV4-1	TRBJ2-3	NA	CASSQGGRQRTDTQYF	TGCGCCAGCAGCCAAGGAGGGAGGCAACGCACAGATACGCAGTATTTT
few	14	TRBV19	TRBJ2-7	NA	CASSIGQPAYEQYF	TGTGCCAGTAGTATAGGGCAGCCAGCCTACGAGCAGTACTTC
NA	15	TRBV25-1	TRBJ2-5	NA	CASSGLGGASETQYF	TGTGCCAGCAGTGGGCTTGGGGGGGCGTCGGAGACCCAGTACTTC
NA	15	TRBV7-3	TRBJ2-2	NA	CASSSSGSETGELFF	TGTGCCAGCAGCTCTTCAGGGTCGGAAACCGGGGAGCTGTTTTTT
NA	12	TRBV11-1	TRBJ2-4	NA	CASSFEGNIQYF	TGTGCCAGCAGCTTTGAGGGAAACATTCAGTACTTC
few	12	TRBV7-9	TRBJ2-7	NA	CASSLDPLEQYF	TGTGCCAGCAGCCTGGACCCACTGGAGCAGTACTTC
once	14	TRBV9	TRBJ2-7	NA	CASSVGLGSYEQYF	TGTGCCAGCAGCGTAGGCCTAGGATCCTACGAGCAGTACTTC
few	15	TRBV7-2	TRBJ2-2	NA	CASSLRALNTGELFF	TGTGCCAGCAGCTTAAGGGCCCTGAACACCGGGGAGCTGTTTTTT
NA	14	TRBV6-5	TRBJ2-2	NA	CASSPGMNTGELFF	TGTGCCAGCAGCCCGGGAATGAACACCGGGGAGCTGTTTTTT
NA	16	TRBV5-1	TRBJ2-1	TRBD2	CASSHALAGAYNEQFF	TGCGCCAGCAGCCACGCACTAGCGGGGGCTTACAATGAGCAGTTCTTC
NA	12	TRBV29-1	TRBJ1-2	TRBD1	CSVETGDYGYTF	TGCAGCGTTGAAACAGGGGACTATGGCTACACCTTC
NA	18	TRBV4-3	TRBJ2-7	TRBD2	CASSQEAPGLHLSYEQYF	TGCGCCAGCAGCCAAGAAGCCCCGGGACTACATTTATCCTACGAGCAGTACTTC
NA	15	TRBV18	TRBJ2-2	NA	CASSPLVSNTGELFF	TGTGCCAGCTCACCACTTGTATCGAACACCGGGGAGCTGTTTTTT
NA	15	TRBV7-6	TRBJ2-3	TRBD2	CASSLSLAGEDTQYF	TGTGCCAGCAGCTTATCACTAGCGGGGGAGGATACGCAGTATTTT
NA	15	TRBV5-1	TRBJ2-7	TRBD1	CASSLGTGMGAEQYF	TGCGCCAGCAGCTTGGGGACAGGGATGGGAGCCGAGCAGTACTTC
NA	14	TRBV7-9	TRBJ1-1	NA	CASSLQGANTEAFF	TGTGCCAGCAGCCTACAGGGCGCGAACACTGAAGCTTTCTTT
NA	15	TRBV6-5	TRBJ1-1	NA	CASSPGGRILSEAFF	TGTGCCAGCAGTCCCGGCGGCAGGATTCTCTCTGAAGCTTTCTTT
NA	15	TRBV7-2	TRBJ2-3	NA	CASSPVGQVTDTQYF	TGTGCCAGCAGCCCGGTGGGGCAGGTCACAGATACGCAGTATTTT
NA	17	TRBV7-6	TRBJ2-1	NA	CASSLAHGAVLYNEQFF	TGTGCCAGCAGCTTAGCCCACGGAGCCGTACTCTACAATGAGCAGTTCTTC
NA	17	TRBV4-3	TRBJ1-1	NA	CASSFEDRQTPNTEAFF	TGCGCCAGCAGCTTTGAAGATCGACAGACACCGAACACTGAAGCTTTCTTT
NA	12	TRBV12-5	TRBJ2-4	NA	CASGLLENIQYF	TGTGCTAGTGGTTTGCTCGAAAACATTCAGTACTTC
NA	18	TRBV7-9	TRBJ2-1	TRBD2	CASSLRTTAGGPYNEQFF	TGTGCCAGCAGCTTACGAACTACAGCGGGGGGACCCTACAATGAGCAGTTCTTC
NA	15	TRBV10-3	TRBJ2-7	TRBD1	CAISDPGTGSYEQYF	TGTGCCATCAGTGACCCCGGGACAGGGTCGTACGAGCAGTACTTC
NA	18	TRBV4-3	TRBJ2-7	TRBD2	CASSLWTSGGDSSYEQYF	TGCGCCAGCAGCCTGTGGACTAGCGGGGGTGACAGCTCCTACGAGCAGTACTTC
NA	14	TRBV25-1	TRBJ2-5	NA	CASSEGGGRETQYF	TGTGCCAGCAGTGAGGGGGGGGGCCGAGAGACCCAGTACTTC
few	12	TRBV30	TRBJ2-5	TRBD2	CAWSPGTSGPYF	TGTGCCTGGAGCCCCGGGACTAGCGGCCCGTACTTC
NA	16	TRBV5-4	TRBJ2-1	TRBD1	CASTPSGTGGDNEQFF	TGTGCCAGCACCCCTTCGGGGACAGGGGGAGACAATGAGCAGTTCTTC
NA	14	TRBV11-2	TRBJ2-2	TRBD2	CASSAWTSPGELFF	TGTGCCAGCAGCGCTTGGACTAGCCCCGGGGAGCTGTTTTTT
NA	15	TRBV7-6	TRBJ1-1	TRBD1	CASSKGQGLNTEAFF	TGTGCCAGCAGCAAAGGACAGGGTTTGAACACTGAAGCTTTCTTT
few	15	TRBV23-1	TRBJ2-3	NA	CASSHRGYPTDTQYF	TGCGCCAGCAGTCACCGGGGATACCCCACAGATACGCAGTATTTT